A selection of T cell receptor beta chains follows, all from one sample in a study of human T cells and chemical hapten exposure. In TCRdb, the RACE reads were re-called with MiXCR into one record per CDR3 protein. Among over 85,000 distinct CDR3 sequences, around 9.3% were seen once, and the ten largest hold just over 2%. This specimen was whole blood, taken in connection with sensitization to the hapten diphenylcyclopropenone (DPC). The receptors were sampled from a woman aged 40-49 years with alopecia areata. Some clones in this sample may be carry-over from other donors' samples. Both conserved end residues are part of each CDR3. The D gene is left open where the match is weak. Size is stated for part of the rows, as once, few or many counts, or as a class when the clone is expanded.

v_gene,d_gene,abundance,j_gene,CDR3aa,CDR3nt
TRBV15,.,many,TRBJ2-2,CATSRGVGSGTGELFF,TGTGCCACCAGCAGAGGAGTGGGCAGCGGCACCGGGGAGCTGTTTTTT
TRBV28,.,.,TRBJ1-2,CASSLRGARYGYTF,TGTGCCAGCAGTCTGCGTGGAGCCCGCTATGGCTACACCTTC
TRBV7-8,TRBD2,many,TRBJ2-7,CATSTSRSYEQYF,TGTGCCACTTCGACTAGCCGATCCTACGAGCAGTACTTC
TRBV28,TRBD2,few,TRBJ2-1,CASSSRLAGVRTLNNEQFF,TGTGCCAGCAGTTCCAGACTAGCGGGAGTCCGAACGCTAAACAATGAGCAGTTCTTC
TRBV28,.,many,TRBJ1-3,CASSRDGLSGNTIYF,TGTGCCAGCAGTAGAGACGGACTCTCTGGAAACACCATATATTTT
TRBV2,TRBD1,.,TRBJ2-7,CASDRLDRSYEQYF,TGTGCCAGCGACAGGTTGGACAGGTCCTACGAGCAGTACTTC
TRBV27,TRBD1,many,TRBJ2-6,CASLKTGASGANVLTF,TGTGCCAGCCTAAAGACAGGGGCATCTGGGGCCAACGTCCTGACTTTC
TRBV28,.,.,TRBJ1-4,CASSRNEGEKLFF,TGTGCCAGCAGTCGTAATGAGGGTGAAAAACTGTTTTTT
TRBV20-1,.,many,TRBJ2-2,CSARVQPTYTGELFF,TGCAGTGCTAGAGTACAGCCTACTTACACCGGGGAGCTGTTTTTT
TRBV6-1,.,many,TRBJ1-1,CASSEAGGNTEAFF,TGTGCCAGCAGTGAAGCGGGAGGTAACACTGAAGCTTTCTTT
TRBV14,.,many,TRBJ2-3,CASSQDPSGTDTQYF,TGTGCCAGCAGCCAAGATCCAAGCGGCACAGATACGCAGTATTTT
TRBV24-1,TRBD1,.,TRBJ2-1,CANSAVGLRTGGRGNEQFF,TGTGCCAACAGTGCCGTGGGCCTTAGAACAGGGGGCCGGGGGAATGAGCAGTTCTTC
TRBV4-2,TRBD2,once,TRBJ2-5,CASSRLAGTQETQYF,TGTGCCAGCAGCCGTCTAGCGGGAACCCAAGAGACCCAGTACTTC
TRBV7-2,.,.,TRBJ2-7,CASSPPSRDEQYF,TGTGCCAGCAGCCCTCCGAGTCGCGACGAGCAGTACTTC
TRBV5-1,TRBD1,few,TRBJ2-2,CASSPRTGLIGELFF,TGCGCCAGCAGCCCTAGGACAGGGTTGATCGGGGAGCTGTTTTTT